The clone carrying this TCR beta chain was found many times. Its antigen is unknown. The CDR3 runs 16 residues. V shed 4 bases, J shed 2 bases, and the junction held 10 bases outside the gene matches. Germline loops: CDR1 SGHRS, CDR2 YFSETQ. This entry belongs to a study of identical twins. Findings and limits, study-wide: Insertion counts were lower in abundant cord blood beta clonotypes, a trend that memory repertoires did not show. The conclusions drew on cross-sectional statistical analysis instead of tracking the same donors. For out-of-frame alpha sequences shared by twins, low generation probability was in excess.

Healthy Caucasians provided all donations. TCRdb ran MiXCR on the 5' RACE reads and lists one entry per CDR3 protein. The sample lists some 300,000 distinct CDR3 sequences, 12% occurring once. This sample also appeared in a second study, on yellow fever vaccine responses in identical twins.

The V gene is TRBV5-1, the J gene TRBJ2-3; 7 bases align to TRBD2. The sequenced material came from CD8+ T cells sorted from blood. This receptor was taken from a woman younger than 30 in good health. The CDR3: CASSSRGGPDTDTQYF. The CDR3 DNA reads TGCGCCAGCAGCAGCCGGGGAGGGCCGGACACAGATACGCAGTATTTT.